This is a list of T cell receptor beta chains from one sample in a study of blood T cell repertoires in COVID-19. Using immunoSEQ multiplex PCR, the repertoire was profiled, and TCRdb retains in-frame clones only, with some absent. Of approximately 72,000 clones in the sample, about nine tenths were seen once. The sample comprised peripheral blood. The source of these receptors is a man aged 55 to 69 with acute or convalescent COVID-19. Both conserved end residues are part of each CDR3. Fields, in order: clone size, D gene, V gene, J gene, CDR3 DNA, CDR3 protein. D genes are given only for firm matches. Rows may omit the clone size; those that give it use once, few, many or a size class.

-,TRBD1,TRBV7-9,TRBJ2-2,TGTGCCAGCAGCTCCTATGGGGGGACAGGGGGCTCGATGGAGCTGTTTTTT,CASSSYGGTGGSMELFF
-,-,TRBV3-1/TRBV3-2,TRBJ2-5,TGTGCCAGTCGGGACAAGTACCAAGAGACCCAGTACTTC,CASRDKYQETQYF
-,-,TRBV14,TRBJ1-4,TGTGCCAGCAGCCAAGACGGAGGCCGGTATGAAAAACTGTTTTTT,CASSQDGGRYEKLFF
-,TRBD1,TRBV2,TRBJ1-2,TGTGCCAGCAGTGCCCAAGCCGGGACAGTCTATGGCTACACCTTC,CASSAQAGTVYGYTF
-,-,TRBV6-5,TRBJ2-1,TGTGCCAGCAGTTACTCCGAGGGTGAGCAGTTCTTC,CASSYSEGEQFF
few,TRBD1,TRBV7-8,TRBJ1-5,TGTGCCAGCAGCGCCGGGACAGGGGGATCTTATAGCAATCAGCCCCAGCATTTT,CASSAGTGGSYSNQPQHF
-,-,TRBV12-3/TRBV12-4,TRBJ1-2,TGTGCCAGCAGTTCCCGGACAGACTATGGCTACACCTTC,CASSSRTDYGYTF
-,-,TRBV30,TRBJ1-1,TGTGCCTGGAGTGTACTGCGGGAAGCTTTCTTT,CAWSVLREAFF
-,-,TRBV27,TRBJ1-4,TGTGCCAGCAGTCCTGGGCCGCACGCACCTGATACGAATGAAAAACTGTTTTTT,CASSPGPHAPDTNEKLFF
once,-,TRBV3-1/TRBV3-2,TRBJ2-3,TGTGCCAGCAGCCAAGAGACGGAAGCGGGCACACTAAACACAGATACGCAGTATTTT,CASSQETEAGTLNTDTQYF
-,TRBD1,TRBV25-1,TRBJ2-7,TGTGCCAGCAGTGGAACCGGGACAGGGGCGAACTACGAGCAGTACTTC,CASSGTGTGANYEQYF
once,-,TRBV19,TRBJ1-1,TGTGCCAGTAACCGGTGGGCGCCGGGATCTCAAGCTGAAGCTTTCTTT,CASNRWAPGSQAEAFF
-,TRBD1,TRBV4-1,TRBJ1-4,TGCGCCAGCAGCCAATCCGACAGGGGGTTTGATGAAAAACTGTTTTTT,CASSQSDRGFDEKLFF
-,TRBD1,TRBV5-1,TRBJ2-7,TGCGCCAGCAGCCCTTCGGTAGGGGACAGGCCCTACGAGCAGTACTTC,CASSPSVGDRPYEQYF
-,-,TRBV7-9,TRBJ2-5,TGTGCCAGCACCCAACCACAGGGAAGGGAGACCCAGTACTTC,CASTQPQGRETQYF
once,-,TRBV5-1,TRBJ1-2,TGCGCCAGCAGCTTTGAGGGTGGTGGCTACACCTTC,CASSFEGGGYTF
-,TRBD1,TRBV5-4,TRBJ2-7,TGTGCCAGCAGCTCGACAGGGGCGAAGGTGGGCGAGCAGTACTTC,CASSSTGAKVGEQYF
-,-,TRBV5-5,TRBJ2-1,TGTGCCAGCAGCTCAACCCGGTCTGAGCAGTTCTTC,CASSSTRSEQFF
few,-,TRBV19,TRBJ1-1,TGTGCCAGTAGTATCGCGCCTAGGTGGACTGAAGCTTTCTTT,CASSIAPRWTEAFF
-,-,TRBV27,TRBJ1-6,TGTGCCAGCAGTTTATACGGGGGGGATTCACCCCTCCACTTT,CASSLYGGDSPLHF
-,-,TRBV7-2,TRBJ2-5,TGTGCCAGCAGCTTAGACACAGGGTTCAGGGGAGAGACCCAGTACTTC,CASSLDTGFRGETQYF
-,TRBD2,TRBV10-3,TRBJ2-3,TGTGCCATCAGGGGGCGGACCGCGGGGGGGCCAAACACAGATACGCAGTATTTT,CAIRGRTAGGPNTDTQYF
-,-,TRBV27,TRBJ1-5,TGTGCCAGCAGTCCACCGGGACTCGGGGGTCAGCCCCAGCATTTT,CASSPPGLGGQPQHF
-,-,TRBV7-2,TRBJ1-5,TGTGCCAGCAGCTTCGACAGTAGCAATCAGCCCCAGCATTTT,CASSFDSSNQPQHF
few,TRBD1,TRBV6-6,TRBJ1-4,TGTGCCACCAAACCGGGACAGGGGAATGAAAAACTGTTTTTT,CATKPGQGNEKLFF
-,-,TRBV7-2,TRBJ2-2,TGTGCCAGCAGCTTAGCGTCCTTGAACACCGGGGAGCTGTTTTTT,CASSLASLNTGELFF
-,TRBD1,TRBV5-6,TRBJ2-2,TGTGCCAGCAGGGGGACGGGACAGCCGAACACCGGGGAGCTGTTTTTT,CASRGTGQPNTGELFF
-,TRBD1,TRBV2,TRBJ1-2,TGTGCCAGCAGTGTACCGGGACAGAGAGGTTCCTCCGGGTATGGCTACACCTTC,CASSVPGQRGSSGYGYTF
-,-,TRBV7-8,TRBJ2-7,TGTGCCAGCAGCCAAAGGGGAGAGCAGTACTTC,CASSQRGEQYF
-,-,TRBV27,TRBJ1-1,TGTGCCAGCAGTTTATGGGGGGGGGAAAACGCTTTCTTT,CASSLWGGENAFF
-,-,TRBV24-1,TRBJ2-3,TGTGCCACCAGTGAACCGGGGTCCACAGATACGCAGTATTTT,CATSEPGSTDTQYF
-,-,TRBV3-1/TRBV3-2,TRBJ1-6,TGTGCCAGCAGCCACACAGCCGCCCGGGGGGATTCACCCCTCCACTTT,CASSHTAARGDSPLHF
once,-,TRBV10-3,TRBJ2-7,TGTGCCATCAGAGACTCCAAGAACGAGCAGTACTTC,CAIRDSKNEQYF
-,-,TRBV6-5,TRBJ1-6,TGTGCCAGCCAGACTGGAGGGTCCTATAATTCACCCCTCCACTTT,CASQTGGSYNSPLHF
-,-,TRBV29-1,TRBJ1-2,TGCAGCGTTACCGGGACACCGAACTATGGCTACACCTTC,CSVTGTPNYGYTF
-,TRBD2,TRBV7-2,TRBJ2-3,TGTGCCAGCAGCGGGCGGGGGAGTCGTGACACAGATACGCAGTATTTT,CASSGRGSRDTDTQYF
-,-,TRBV4-1,TRBJ1-4,TGCGCCAGCAGCCAGGTACCGGGAGTTAATGAAAAACTGTTTTTT,CASSQVPGVNEKLFF
-,-,TRBV7-2,TRBJ2-4,TGTGCCAGCAGCTTAGTCAGGGGCGGCATTCAGTACTTC,CASSLVRGGIQYF